Reported below is one T cell receptor (beta chain). This clonotype was counted ten times or more. The antigen it binds to is not known. Per-base qualities were not stored, and no clone one base away is much larger. This specimen's treatment or condition label, interpreted: allogeneic hematopoietic cell transplantation with graft depleted of TCRalphabeta T cells and CD19 B cells. TCRalphabeta/CD19-depleted allogeneic hematopoietic cell grafts were given to the transplant recipients, all of whom were children. Library creation used PCR. The instrument was an Illumina HiSeq 2500. Molecular barcoding was employed in the preparation of TCR libraries, with unique molecular identifiers being used to normalize TCRbeta repertoire quantification. TCRdb handled the public reads itself, with Q25 trimming in fastp and clone calling in MiXCR, and kept productive beta chains. A single entry per CDR3 protein holds the most common genes and DNA from its merged rows. Within this sample are 220,000 or so distinct CDR3 sequences, with roughly 8.2% of them counted one time only. The top ten hold approximately 6% of the sample.

The data are from a study of T-cell reconstitution after alpha-beta-depleted transplantation in children listed by TCRdb under 2016. Study-wide context: Using TCR repertoire profiling, the study followed T-cell immune reconstitution in a quantitative way in children after TCRalphabeta/CD19-depleted allogeneic hematopoietic cell transplantation.

Germline trimming amounts to 5 bases on V and 2 bases on J, with 7 as the count of junction bases outside the gene matches. Per the germline V gene, SGHTA is the CDR1 and FQGNSA is the CDR2. The CDR3 holds 15 amino acids from the cysteine to the phenylalanine. This entry keeps only the CDR3 DNA: 45 bases, framed from base 1. The paper's findings and limits, for the study overall: The high TCRbeta diversity at day 60 in some patients was ascribed to recipient T cells and intrathymic progenitors that had survived conditioning. The frequencies of hyperexpanded clones fell over the following months, and after one year, T-cell counts and TCRbeta diversity were mostly attributed to newly produced T cells. About two months after transplant, the apparently early recovery of alphabetaT-cell counts reportedly depended on just several hundred clones that had expanded rapidly and came from non-depleted graft cells.

The sample in question was PBMCs, mostly from graft donor cells, obtained 180 days after TCRalphabeta/CD19-depleted stem cell transplant. Rearrangement joined TRBV7-2 to TRBJ2-3; TRBD1 agrees with 7 junctional bases. The clonotype comes from a male patient under 18 who had a stem cell transplant for acute lymphoblastic leukemia, so the T cells may come from the graft donor. The DNA reads TGTGCCAGCAGCCACGACAGGGCCCCCACAGATACGCAGTATTTT. This sequence encodes CASSHDRAPTDTQYF.